This T cell receptor beta chain was captured by sequencing in a study of blood T cells in healthy people across ages (dated by TCRdb to the mid-2010s). Turning to the overall study: In model experiments, template switching captured about one uniquely barcoded TCR beta cDNA molecule for every two T cells. Four age groups were formed from the donors: young (average approximately 15 years), middle-aged (around 40), aged (under 70) and long-lived (about 80). For two donors (one aged 18 to 29 and one aged 80 or older), the study analyzed two additional independent replicas of 1 million unique cDNA reads from the same blood draw. To avoid experimental bias, donors of different ages were distributed randomly across sequencing lanes. The study measured age-related changes in TCR beta repertoire diversity using deep sequencing normalized with unique cDNA molecular identifiers. The study at large found these results: Donor CMV infection status was unknown, potentially confounding age-related changes in expanded clonotypes. Total diversity estimates from one million sequenced T cells were considered lower bounds and underestimates. Compared with the aged group, the long-lived group had more naive CD4+ T cells, fewer expanded clones and increased TCR diversity, suggesting age selection. Since profiling was done on bulk unsorted PBMCs, naive and antigen-experienced compartments could not be conclusively compared. Observed TCR beta diversity per million T cells fell roughly linearly with age, and a significant reduction was already apparent by age about 43. The percentage of naive T cells measured by flow cytometry correlated strongly with observed TCR beta diversity.

This clonotype has only one observation. Its binding antigen is unknown. A junction boundary mismatches the germline segment, possibly from a read error. Library preparation used 5' RACE. Instrument on record: Illumina HiSeq 2500. The second PCR ran for about 7 to 11 cycles and used a J-beta primer mix along with a sample-barcoded 5' primer. Each TCR beta cDNA molecule received a unique molecular identifier from a template-switch 5' adaptor carrying 12 random nucleotides. Each sample yielded at least 3 million CDR3-containing paired-end reads. The Mint cDNA synthesis kit, primed by a TRBC-specific oligonucleotide, was used to synthesize first-strand cDNA from all RNA. Following uracil-DNA glycosylase treatment, a first 18-cycle PCR with universal primers M1SS and BC2_uni_R was performed on all cDNA. Regarding the original processing steps: For normalization, 1 million high-quality reads were randomly selected from each sample, with every read carrying a distinct molecular identifier. Reads with shared molecular identifiers were discarded instead of being binned into consensus sequences. CDR3 identification, clonotype clustering and error correction used MiTCR with a Q25 quality threshold and the strictest error-elimination algorithm. A nonparametric unseen species model using Euler transformation provided a lower-bound estimate of total TCR beta diversity. TCRdb ran its own pipeline on the public reads, namely fastp trimming at Q25 and MiXCR clone calling, and kept in-frame beta chains. When rows share a CDR3 protein, they turn into one entry using the most common DNA and genes. TCRdb assigned the V and J calls; the authors' analysis was not used. This sample holds some 1.5 million distinct CDR3 sequences; under 30% were observed only once. The ten largest make up 6.5% to 8.5% of the sample.

The germline V gene specifies MDHEN as CDR1 and SYDVKM as CDR2. There are 18 amino acids in the CDR3, from cysteine to phenylalanine inclusive. Only the CDR3 portion is preserved as DNA: 54 bases, with reading frame beginning at the first base. Donors were under 40 systemically healthy Caucasian individuals from Russia aged roughly 6 to 100 years. Around 10 milliliters of peripheral blood were drawn from each donor into EDTA-treated Vacutainer tubes. Ficoll-Paque density-gradient centrifugation was used to isolate PBMCs, with at least 6.5 million per sample. Trizol reagent was used to extract total RNA from the PBMCs, yielding at least 5 micrograms per sample. For every donor, flow cytometry on a PBMC aliquot measured the percentage of naive CD45RAhigh/CD27high T cells.

The sample taken for sequencing was blood. This chain joins TRBV28 to TRBJ2-6; the central 8 bases match TRBD1. The clonotype comes from a woman aged 25 to 39 in good health. The DNA sequence is given as TGTGCCAGCAGTCCCGACAGGGGATTGGACCCTGGGGCCAACGTCCGGACTTTC. Protein translation: CASSPDRGLDPGANVRTF.